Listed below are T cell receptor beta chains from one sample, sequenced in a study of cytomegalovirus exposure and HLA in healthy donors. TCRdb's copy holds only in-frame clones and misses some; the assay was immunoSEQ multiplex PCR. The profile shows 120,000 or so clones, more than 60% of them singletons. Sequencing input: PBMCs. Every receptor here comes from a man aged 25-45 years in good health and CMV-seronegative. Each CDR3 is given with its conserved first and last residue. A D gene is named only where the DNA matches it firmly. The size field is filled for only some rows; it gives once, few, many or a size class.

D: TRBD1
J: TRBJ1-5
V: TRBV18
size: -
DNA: TGTGCCAGCTCAGCCGCGGACAGGGGGGTGAAACATTTT
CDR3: CASSAADRGVKHF

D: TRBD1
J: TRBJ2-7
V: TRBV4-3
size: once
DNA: TGCGCCAGCAGCCAAGAATCGGCAGGGGGCCAATACGAGCAGTACTTC
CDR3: CASSQESAGGQYEQYF

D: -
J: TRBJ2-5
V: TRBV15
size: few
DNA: TGTGCCACCAGCAGGCCCGACACAGGAAGTCAAGAGACCCAGTACTTC
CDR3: CATSRPDTGSQETQYF

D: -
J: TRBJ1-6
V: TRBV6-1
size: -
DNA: TGTGCCAGCATAAAAGGCCCGGCGGGTAGTTCACCCCTCCACTTT
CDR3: CASIKGPAGSSPLHF

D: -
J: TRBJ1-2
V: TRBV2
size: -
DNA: TGTGCCAGCAGTCGAGAGGGGATGGGGGGGAACTATGGCTACACCTTC
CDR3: CASSREGMGGNYGYTF

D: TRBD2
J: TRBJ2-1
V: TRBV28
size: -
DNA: TGTGCCAGCAGTTCAGCGGGGTCCTCCTACAATGAGCAGTTCTTC
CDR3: CASSSAGSSYNEQFF

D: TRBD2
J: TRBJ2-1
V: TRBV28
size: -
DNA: TGTGCCAGCAGTTTTCTTCCGGGAGGAAGGACCAATGAGCAGTTCTTC
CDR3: CASSFLPGGRTNEQFF

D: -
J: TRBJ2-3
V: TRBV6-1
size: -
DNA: TGTGCCAGCAGCACTGACTTTGATACGCAGTATTTT
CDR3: CASSTDFDTQYF

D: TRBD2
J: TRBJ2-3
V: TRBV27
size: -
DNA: TGTGCCAGCAGTATTACTAGCGGGAAGACAGATACGCAGTATTTT
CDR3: CASSITSGKTDTQYF

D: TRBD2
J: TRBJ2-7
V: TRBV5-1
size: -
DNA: TGCGCCAGCAGCTCGGGGACTAGCGGGATCTACGAGCAGTACTTC
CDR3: CASSSGTSGIYEQYF

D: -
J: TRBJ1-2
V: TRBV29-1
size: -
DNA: TGCAGCGTTGGGGGGACTCCTCAAGGGAATGGCTACACCTTC
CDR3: CSVGGTPQGNGYTF

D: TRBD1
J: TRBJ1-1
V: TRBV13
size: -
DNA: TGTGCCAGCAGCCCGCGACAGGGGGTGACGGCTTTCTTT
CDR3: CASSPRQGVTAFF

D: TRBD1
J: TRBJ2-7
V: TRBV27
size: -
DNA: TGTGCCAGCAGTTTCCTTAGTTGGGACAGGGGAAGCGAGCAGTACTTC
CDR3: CASSFLSWDRGSEQYF

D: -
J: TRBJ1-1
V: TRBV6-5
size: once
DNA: TGTGCCAGCAGTTACTGGGAGGGGCACACTGAAGCTTTCTTT
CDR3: CASSYWEGHTEAFF

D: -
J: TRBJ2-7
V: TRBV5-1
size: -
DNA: TGCGCCAGCAGCTTGGATGGCTCTAGCTCCTACGAGCAGTACTTC
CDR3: CASSLDGSSSYEQYF

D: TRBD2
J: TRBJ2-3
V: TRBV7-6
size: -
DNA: TGTGCCAGCAGCCCTACGTGGACTAGCGGGTTTTATTTT
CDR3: CASSPTWTSGFYF

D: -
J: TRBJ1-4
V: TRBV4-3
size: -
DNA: TGCGCCAGCAGCCAAGATAGTCACAGCACTAATGAAAAACTGTTTTTT
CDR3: CASSQDSHSTNEKLFF

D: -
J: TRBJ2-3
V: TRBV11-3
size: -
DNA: TGTGCCAGCGGACCCGGGGGTTCCACAGATACGCAGTATTTT
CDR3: CASGPGGSTDTQYF

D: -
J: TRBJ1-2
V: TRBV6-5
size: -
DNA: TGTGCCAGCTCCACTAGCGGAGTAGTGAACTATGGCTACACCTTC
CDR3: CASSTSGVVNYGYTF

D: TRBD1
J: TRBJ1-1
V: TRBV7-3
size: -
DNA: TGTGCCAGCAGCTCGTCCGGGACAGGGTATGCTTTCTTT
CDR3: CASSSSGTGYAFF

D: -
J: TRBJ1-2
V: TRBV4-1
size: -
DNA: TGCGCCAGCAGCTTCGGACTCAGAGAATCCTATGGCTACACCTTC
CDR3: CASSFGLRESYGYTF

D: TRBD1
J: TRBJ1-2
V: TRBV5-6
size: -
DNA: TGTGCCAGCAGACGGGACAGGGGCTATGGCTACACCTTC
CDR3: CASRRDRGYGYTF